This paragraph covers one T cell receptor beta chain sequence. Naive CD8 cells lacked CD45RO and underwent positive selection for CCR7, leaving out terminally differentiated effector memory CD45RA+ cells. V lost 4 bases, J lost 0 bases, and 2 bases stayed unmatched. CDR1 and CDR2 (germline): SEHNR, FQNEAQ (reference sequence). The CDR3 contains 14 residues. The data originate from a study of shared clonotypes between healthy human individuals. Produced via immunoSEQ multiplex PCR; TCRdb's table is partial and in-frame only. The repertoire holds hundreds of thousands of clones, about 95% seen once, with approximately 0.11% in the top ten.

Sequencing was done on a sample of naive CD8+ T cells sorted from blood. V and J are TRBV7-9 and TRBJ2-5, with TRBD2 matching over 7 bases. The receptor comes from a woman aged 25-40 years in good health. CDR3 sequence (DNA): TGTGCCAGCAGCTCGACTAGCTACCAAGAGACCCAGTACTTC. Translating it yields CASSSTSYQETQYF.